The T cell receptor (beta chain) under discussion was sequenced for a study of T-cell reconstitution after alpha-beta-depleted transplantation in children. The TCRbeta library incorporated unique molecular identifiers. Each CDR3 protein is one row after TCRdb ran MiXCR on the PCR reads. The data show about 110,000 distinct CDR3 sequences, around 6.4% seen once. This clonotype was observed at least ten times. No antigen is known for it. Study outcomes and limitations: By about two months after transplant, alpha-beta T cells reportedly arose from several hundred graft clones that had expanded. Newly made T cells mostly supplied T-cell counts and diversity one year after transplant. Some patients' high day-60 TCRbeta diversity was traced to surviving recipient T cells and thymic progenitors.

There are 16 residues in the CDR3. Trimming pared 4 bases from V and 4 bases from J, leaving 17 bases between. Germline V CDR1 and CDR2: SGHAT, FQDESV (reference sequence). The sample here was PBMCs, mostly from graft donor cells, taken 360 days after TCRalphabeta/CD19-depleted stem cell transplant. This sequence joins TRBV11-1 and TRBJ2-1, with D unresolved. The sequence was obtained from a male patient aged 2 to 10 who had a stem cell transplant for acute lymphoblastic leukemia, so the T cells may come from the graft donor. CDR3 amino acids: CASSSFVGAPYNEQFF. The CDR3 DNA reads TGTGCCAGCAGCTCCTTTGTGGGCGCTCCTTACAATGAGCAGTTCTTC.